This TCR beta chain was captured in a study of blood T cell repertoires in COVID-19. The overall study: Spain, Italy and the United States supplied samples that represented acute and convalescent COVID-19.

TCRdb keeps only in-frame clones here, not all; method: immunoSEQ multiplex PCR. Of tens of thousands of clones listed, 70% to 90% were seen once; the top ten hold about 4.5%. This clone was recorded once. This CDR3 contains 13 residues. The V gene's germline CDR1 is SQVTM and CDR2 ANQGSEA. The J segment lost 4 bases and the V segment lost 4 bases, leaving 3 bases of the junction unmatched. The chain couples TRBV29-1 to TRBJ2-1, with 8 bases that match TRBD2. The clonotype originates from a man aged 55 to 70 with acute or convalescent COVID-19. The sample taken for sequencing was peripheral blood. CDR3 in DNA: TGCAGCGTTGGCGGGGGGCGATACAATGAGCAGTTCTTC. Its translation: CSVGGGRYNEQFF.